Sequencing of this TCR beta chain was carried out in a study of T cell responses to AZD1222 COVID-19 vaccine. This CDR3 is 14 amino acids long. Trimming cost V 2 bases and J 3 bases, with 8 bases left between them. The germline gives CDR1 SGHRS, CDR2 YFSETQ. On this clone: What it recognizes is unknown.

TCRdb's table, derived via immunoSEQ multiplex PCR, lists solely in-frame clones and lacks some. This sample has 130,000 or so clones; over 75% occur once, and the top ten carry 20% to 25%. Study conclusions and caveats: At study baseline, merely roughly 6 AZD1222 recipients were seropositive. The reported proportion of spike-specific TCRs targeting unmutated variant regions was nearly half. Two doses of AZD1222 preceded a rise in Spike-specific TCR breadth and depth. Most donors were white British and more were female, and clonal diversity was possibly underestimated.

This specimen consisted of peripheral blood, obtained on day 0 of AZD1222 vaccination. This chain uses TRBV5-1 with TRBJ2-2; D uncertain. The TCR sequence derives from an adult in good health. CDR3 protein: CASSLRGDTGELFF. The CDR3 nucleotides are TGCGCCAGCAGCTTACGTGGGGACACCGGGGAGCTGTTTTTT. Together with reference TRBV5-1 and TRBJ2-2, the CDR3 gives the full variable domain: KAGVTQTPRYLIKTRGQQVTLSCSPISGHRSVSWYQQTPGQGLQFLFEYFSETQRNKGNFPGRFSGRQFSNSRSEMNVSTLELGDSALYLCASSLRGDTGELFFGEGSRLTVL.